These 14 T cell receptor beta chains originate from one sample sequenced in a study of blood T cells in healthy people across ages. Combining a sample-barcoded 5' primer with a J-beta primer mix, a second PCR ran for roughly 6 to 11 cycles. One entry per CDR3 protein results from TCRdb running MiXCR on the 5' RACE reads. The sample records roughly 800,000 distinct CDR3 sequences, about 25% being singletons. These same data were also listed under a study on T cells of mothers and their children.

Sequences were obtained from blood. These receptor sequences come from a boy younger than 18 in good health.

The rearrangement links TRBV29-1 to TRBJ1-1, with 7 bases lining up with TRBD1. V was pared by 8 bases and J by 5 bases, with 11 bases of the junction left unmatched. This CDR3 has 13 amino acids. Germline CDR1 is SQVTM and CDR2 is ANQGSEA. This CDR3 reads CSIPGQGVTEAFF. The CDR3 region has the DNA TGCAGCATCCCTGGGCAGGGGGTGACTGAAGCTTTCTTT.

This clonotype showed up just a few times. The chain carries TRBV27 and TRBJ1-1, with D unresolved. Trimming pared 6 bases from V and 1 base from J, leaving 15 bases between. The germline CDR1 and CDR2 sequences are MNHEY and SMNVEV (reference sequence). The CDR3 is 15 amino acids. The CDR3 region is CASRTIRVSNTEAFF. CDR3 bases: TGTGCCAGCAGGACGATCCGGGTATCGAACACTGAAGCTTTCTTT.

The sample holds a few counts of this clonotype. At one end, the junction sequence differs from germline, possibly due to a read error. The CDR3 nucleotides are TGTGCCGGCAGCGTTGAGGGTGGGCATGAAAAACTGTTTTTT. This sequence encodes CAGSVEGGHEKLFF. This chain connects TRBV13 to TRBJ1-4, with no clear D. Germline loops: CDR1 PRHDT, CDR2 FYEKMQ (reference sequence). The length of the CDR3 is 14 residues.

The count of this clonotype is one. V and J are TRBV11-3 and TRBJ2-1; 12 bases agree with TRBD2. CDR3 size: 16 residues. V lost 5 bases, J lost 8 bases, and 10 bases stayed unmatched. Germline-derived CDR1 and CDR2 are SGHNT and YENEEA. DNA of the CDR3: TGTGCCAGCAGCCATTCAGCGCTAGCGGGAGGGGATGAGCAGTTCTTC. Residues: CASSHSALAGGDEQFF.

The chain has TRBV15 and TRBJ2-5; 13 bases map to TRBD2. After removal of 1 base from V and 2 bases from J, the junction contained 19 bases not matched to a gene. Germline CDR1 is LNHNV and CDR2 is YYDKDF (reference sequence). The CDR3 is made up of 22 amino acids. CDR3 region: CATSRVLYEKAGTSGIQETQYF. In DNA form, the CDR3 reads TGTGCCACCAGCAGAGTGTTATACGAGAAAGCCGGGACTAGCGGGATACAAGAGACCCAGTACTTC.

The chain couples TRBV6-4 to TRBJ2-1, with 10 bases fitting TRBD2. Germline V gives CDR1 MRHNA, CDR2 SNTAGT. This CDR3 has 16 amino acids. With V trimmed by 5 bases and J by 9 bases, 13 bases remained unmatched. CDR3 nucleotide sequence: TGTGCCAGCAGTCCCAGTTCAGCGGGAGGGCCAGGTGAGCAGTTCTTC. It yields the protein CASSPSSAGGPGEQFF.

The chain employs TRBV7-2 and TRBJ2-5; TRBD2 aligns across 15 bases. J gave up 4 bases and V 5 bases, and 5 bases lay outside the gene matches. The germline gives CDR1 SGHTA, CDR2 FQGNSA. The CDR3 has 16 residues. In DNA, the CDR3 is TGTGCCAGCAGCACGGGACTAGCGGGAGGTCGAGAGACCCAGTACTTC. Amino acids: CASSTGLAGGRETQYF.

This clonotype was seen a few times. The rearrangement joins TRBV28 to TRBJ2-7, with 10 nucleotides matching TRBD2. The trim removed 5 bases at V and 2 bases at J, leaving 12 bases unmatched. Germline CDR1 is MDHEN and CDR2 is SYDVKM. The CDR3 consists of 17 residues. The CDR3 nucleotides read TGTGCCAGCAGTCCCCCCTTACTCAGCGGGAGGGCCTACGAGCAGTACTTC. It is translated as CASSPPLLSGRAYEQYF.

The count of this clonotype is one. The CDR3 here is CASSLGDGTDTQYF. CDR3 nucleotide sequence: TGTGCCAGCAGTTTAGGGGACGGGACAGATACGCAGTATTTT. The gene calls are TRBV12-3 or TRBV12-4 and TRBJ2-3; D could derive from TRBD1 or TRBD2 (5 bases each). V was cut by 1 base and J by 3 bases, with 8 bases left in between. CDR3 length: 14 amino acids.

The J gene is TRBJ2-1, the V gene TRBV20-1; 9 nucleotides line up with TRBD2. J lost 0 bases, V lost 0 bases, and 12 bases had no gene match. The CDR3 has 19 amino acids. The germline V gene encodes CDR1 DFQATT and CDR2 SNEGSKA (reference sequence). CDR3 region: CSARDLWLAGILSYNEQFF. CDR3 nucleotides: TGCAGTGCTAGAGATCTCTGGCTAGCGGGGATACTCTCCTACAATGAGCAGTTCTTC.

The sample holds a few counts of this clonotype. The chain combines TRBV11-3 with TRBJ2-1; possibly TRBD2 for D (5 bases). CDR1 is SGHNT and CDR2 is YENEEA in the germline V gene. V was clipped by 0 bases and J by 9 bases, with 9 bases between them. This CDR3 has 13 residues. The CDR3 DNA reads as TGTGCCAGCAGCTTAGATTCGAGCGGTGAGCAGTTCTTC. Translation gives CASSLDSSGEQFF.

The sample holds one count of this clonotype. The junction shows a germline mismatch at one end, possibly a read error. The chain has TRBV5-1 and TRBJ2-5, with 7 bases identical to TRBD1. CDR1 SGHRS and CDR2 YFSETQ come from the germline V gene. This CDR3 comprises 14 residues. The CDR3 nucleotides read TGCGCCAGCAGCGTAACAGGGGCACAAGAGACCCAGTGCTTC. Protein: CASSVTGAQETQCF.

The sample holds a few counts of this clonotype. At one end, the junction sequence differs from germline, possibly due to a read error. The chain has TRBV9 and TRBJ1-2; perhaps TRBD1 as D (5 bases). Germline CDR1 reads SGDLS; CDR2 reads YYNGEE. The CDR3 is made up of 15 amino acids. The CDR3 is CASSYGDKGQDGYTF. The DNA of the CDR3 is TGTGCCAGCAGCTACGGAGATAAGGGGCAGGATGGCTACACCTTT. The whole variable domain, remainder taken from reference TRBV9 and TRBJ1-2, is DSGVTQTPKHLITATGQRVTLRCSPRSGDLSVYWYQQSLDQGLQFLIQYYNGEERAKGNILERFSAQQFPDLHSELNLSSLELGDSALYFCASSYGDKGQDGYTFGSGTRLTVV.

The sample holds a few counts of this clonotype. The rearrangement uses TRBV7-9 and TRBJ2-2; D not certain. CDR1 is SEHNR and CDR2 is FQNEAQ in the germline V gene (reference sequence). This CDR3 is 13 amino acids long. Trimming left V 5 bases short and J 6 bases short, with 10 bases between. The CDR3 DNA is TGTGCCAGCAGCCTCCCAACGGCCGGGGAGCTGTTTTTT. Its translation: CASSLPTAGELFF.